This T cell receptor beta chain stems from a study of blood T cell repertoires in COVID-19. Study summary: Specimens from acute and convalescent COVID-19 originated in the United States, Italy and Spain.

Clones were sequenced by immunoSEQ multiplex PCR, and TCRdb holds only the in-frame ones, with some missing. This repertoire shows under 500,000 clones, around nine tenths found once; its top ten account for 1.5% to 2%. Trimming removed 5 bases from V and 0 bases from J; junction bases left unmatched: 2. The CDR3 sequence is 15 residues long. The V gene's germline CDR1 is SGHTA and CDR2 FQGTGA. This TCR came from a woman aged 18-29 years with acute COVID-19. The sequencing sample was made of PBMCs or T cells enriched from blood (not recorded which). This sequence joins TRBV7-3 and TRBJ2-2; the match to TRBD2 covers 8 bases. In nucleotides, the CDR3 is TGTGCCAGCAGCGCACTAGCGGCGAACACCGGGGAGCTGTTTTTT. Translation: CASSALAANTGELFF.